Sequencing of this TCR beta chain was carried out in a study of blood T cells in healthy people across ages. On this clonotype itself: What it binds is unknown. Germline is not matched at one junction end, which may reflect a read error.

General observations from the study: The study found TCR beta diversity correlated strongly with naive T cell percentage.

From germline, CDR1 is SGHTA and CDR2 FQGTGA. The CDR3 totals 15 residues. Through a sample-barcoded 5' primer and a J-beta primer mix, a second PCR was run for roughly 6 to 11 cycles. TCRdb independently ran MiXCR on the 5' RACE reads; one entry per CDR3 protein. Of roughly 1.7 million distinct CDR3 sequences in the sample, roughly 32% were seen once. This clonotype was sampled from a woman in her 30s in good health. The sequencing sample was made of blood. This chain connects TRBV7-3 to TRBJ2-3; 10 bases match TRBD1. The CDR3 loop reads CASSRQGALSDTQYF. The CDR3 bases are TGTGCCAGCAGTAGACAGGGGGCTTTAAGCGATACACAGTATTTT.